This entry describes one T cell receptor (beta chain). The antigen is undetermined. Terminally differentiated effector memory CD45RA+ cells were excluded from the naive CD8 cells, which were CD45RO-negative and positively selected for CCR7. The V segment lost 5 bases and the J segment 7 bases; nucleotides outside the gene matches: 13. From germline, CDR1 is SQVTM and CDR2 ANQGSEA. The CDR3 covers 17 residues. Running of the assay took place at deep level. Sorted-subset replicate PCRs used 150 to 200 ng of genomic DNA. This amount corresponded to 30,000 to 35,000 T cell genomes. Produced via immunoSEQ multiplex PCR; TCRdb's table is partial and in-frame only. Of millions of clones detected, approximately 94% appear once; the ten largest clones hold more than 0.95%. The record originates from a study of shared clonotypes between healthy human individuals. Study as a whole: The people who gave samples were a couple of women and three men aged 18 to 49. The study's findings and limits: Incomplete sequencing of sorted subsets was indicated by rarefaction despite large depth.

The source of this sequence is a man between 18 and 35 years old in good health. This chain joins TRBV29-1 and TRBJ2-1; 14 bases are shared with TRBD2. The sequencing sample was made of naive CD8+ T cells sorted from blood. This CDR3 reads CSVLPRLAGGPANEQFF. The CDR3 DNA reads TGCAGCGTTCTCCCCAGACTAGCGGGAGGGCCGGCTAATGAGCAGTTCTTC.